The T cell receptor beta chain under discussion was sequenced for a study of T cells in Graves' hyperthyroidism and ophthalmopathy. Whole-study context: Peripheral blood was taken when the disease was first diagnosed, before any treatment began.

Lactation, pregnancy, other autoimmune disease or uncontrolled infection excluded patients. This clonotype has more than one count but fewer than ten. Its antigen is still unknown. Trimming removed 3 bases from V and 5 bases from J; junction bases left unmatched: 10. This CDR3 has 15 amino acids. Per germline, CDR1 SGDLS and CDR2 YYNGEE. Study-wide points: Peripheral blood also featured most of the thyroid clonotypes expanded above 0.001.

Using RNA transcripts as the source, TCR beta CDR3 regions were amplified. HTBI primers were the set used in a first-round RT-PCR of the TCR CDR3. TCRdb ran MiXCR on the multiplex PCR reads and lists one entry per CDR3 protein. The sample has 450,000 to 650,000 distinct CDR3 sequences, 17% seen once. The chain is built from TRBV9 and TRBJ1-1; 7 positions agree with TRBD1. This receptor was obtained from a young woman with Graves' ophthalmopathy. Sequencing used blood. CDR3 region: CASSGSQGVLTEAFF. The DNA of the CDR3 is TGTGCCAGCAGCGGCTCTCAGGGGGTGTTAACTGAAGCTTTCTTT.